These T cell receptor beta chains were read from a single sample in a study of Tregs in tolerant kidney transplant recipients. Sequenced by immunoSEQ multiplex PCR; TCRdb stores in-frame clones only, minus some. The sample records 120,000 or so clones, approximately 90% being singletons. Input material: CD4+ T cells from blood. The source is a human donor in good health. CDR3s include the opening cysteine and the closing phenylalanine or tryptophan. Each record gives: CDR3 protein, CDR3 DNA, clone size, V gene, J gene, D gene. D genes are given only for firm matches. Part of the rows lack a size; the others show once, few, many or a class for expanded clones.

CDR3: CASSLGQGANYGYTF
DNA: TGTGCCAGCAGCTTAGGACAGGGAGCGAACTATGGCTACACCTTC
size: NA
V: TRBV7-8
J: TRBJ1-2
D: TRBD1

CDR3: CASSLRAGVTNEKLFF
DNA: TGTGCCAGCAGCTTAAGGGCTGGAGTCACTAATGAAAAACTGTTTTTT
size: NA
V: TRBV7-6
J: TRBJ1-4
D: NA

CDR3: CASSVDHNEKLFF
DNA: TGTGCCAGCAGCGTAGACCATAATGAAAAACTGTTTTTT
size: NA
V: TRBV9
J: TRBJ1-4
D: NA

CDR3: CASSSRTGAKNIQYF
DNA: TGTGCCAGCAGCTCACGGACAGGGGCTAAAAACATTCAGTACTTC
size: NA
V: TRBV5-4
J: TRBJ2-4
D: TRBD1

CDR3: CASSLAGGQRIYEQYF
DNA: TGTGCCAGCAGCTTAGCCGGGGGGCAGCGGATCTACGAGCAGTACTTC
size: NA
V: TRBV7-9
J: TRBJ2-7
D: NA

CDR3: CASSYPGVNYGYTF
DNA: TGTGCCAGCAGTTACCCAGGGGTAAATTATGGCTACACCTTC
size: few
V: TRBV6-5
J: TRBJ1-2
D: NA

CDR3: CASSLNRGAYEQYF
DNA: TGTGCCAGCAGCTTAAACAGGGGCGCCTACGAGCAGTACTTC
size: NA
V: TRBV7-2
J: TRBJ2-7
D: TRBD1

CDR3: CASREEQGGSTEAFF
DNA: TGTGCCAGCAGGGAAGAACAGGGAGGCAGCACTGAAGCTTTCTTT
size: NA
V: TRBV2
J: TRBJ1-1
D: NA

CDR3: CASRGTGYNQPQHF
DNA: TGTGCCAGCAGGGGGACAGGTTACAATCAGCCCCAGCATTTT
size: NA
V: TRBV5-8
J: TRBJ1-5
D: TRBD1

CDR3: CASSVRGLNSPLHF
DNA: TGTGCCAGCAGTGTCCGGGGGCTGAATTCACCCCTCCACTTT
size: few
V: TRBV6-1
J: TRBJ1-6
D: NA

CDR3: CASSLADRGSTEAFF
DNA: TGTGCCAGCAGCTTAGCGGACAGGGGAAGTACTGAAGCTTTCTTT
size: NA
V: TRBV7-8
J: TRBJ1-1
D: TRBD1

CDR3: CASSPTRGQGGNEQFF
DNA: TGTGCCAGCTCACCAACCCGGGGACAGGGAGGCAATGAGCAGTTCTTC
size: NA
V: TRBV18
J: TRBJ2-1
D: TRBD1

CDR3: CASSLRVAGDEQYF
DNA: TGCGCCAGCAGCTTAAGAGTAGCGGGGGACGAGCAGTACTTC
size: NA
V: TRBV5-1
J: TRBJ2-7
D: TRBD2

CDR3: CASSIGTPNYGYTF
DNA: TGTGCCAGTAGTATAGGTACACCTAACTATGGCTACACCTTC
size: NA
V: TRBV19
J: TRBJ1-2
D: NA

CDR3: CASSLDRSRVLHF
DNA: TGTGCCAGCAGCTTAGATCGGAGTAGGGTCCTCCACTTT
size: few
V: TRBV11-2
J: TRBJ1-6
D: NA

CDR3: CASMDRGETQYF
DNA: TGTGCCAGCATGGACAGGGGAGAGACCCAGTACTTC
size: once
V: TRBV2
J: TRBJ2-5
D: TRBD1

CDR3: CASRFGQSGVHEQYF
DNA: TGCGCCAGCAGATTCGGACAGTCCGGGGTCCACGAGCAGTACTTC
size: NA
V: TRBV5-1
J: TRBJ2-7
D: NA

CDR3: CASSLGRGLQPQHF
DNA: TGTGCCAGCAGCTTAGGCAGGGGGCTTCAGCCCCAGCATTTT
size: NA
V: TRBV11-2
J: TRBJ1-5
D: TRBD1

CDR3: CASSPLKGGNTEAFF
DNA: TGTGCCAGCTCACCACTTAAGGGGGGGAACACTGAAGCTTTCTTT
size: NA
V: TRBV18
J: TRBJ1-1
D: NA

CDR3: CAWSEPGQGLRKLFF
DNA: TGTGCCTGGAGCGAACCGGGACAGGGGCTTCGAAAACTGTTTTTT
size: NA
V: TRBV30
J: TRBJ1-4
D: TRBD1

CDR3: CASSSGTGNTGELFF
DNA: TGTGCCAGCAGCTCCGGGACAGGAAACACCGGGGAGCTGTTTTTT
size: NA
V: TRBV7-3
J: TRBJ2-2
D: TRBD1

CDR3: CASSSLTSGGLSSYNEQFF
DNA: TGTGCCAGCAGCTCTTTGACTAGCGGGGGGCTCAGCTCCTACAATGAGCAGTTCTTC
size: once
V: TRBV5-6
J: TRBJ2-1
D: TRBD2

CDR3: CASSTEDWPSLTDTQYF
DNA: TGCGCCAGCAGCACAGAAGACTGGCCTTCACTCACAGATACGCAGTATTTT
size: NA
V: TRBV10-1
J: TRBJ2-3
D: NA

CDR3: CASSLKVAGGFETQYF
DNA: TGTGCCAGCAGTTTAAAGGTGGCGGGGGGGTTTGAGACCCAGTACTTC
size: once
V: TRBV27
J: TRBJ2-5
D: TRBD2

CDR3: CASSLSTWGTSGHIREQFF
DNA: TGTGCCAGCAGTTTATCGACATGGGGGACTAGCGGCCACATTCGGGAGCAGTTCTTC
size: NA
V: TRBV27
J: TRBJ2-1
D: TRBD2

CDR3: CASSLTVTGSNTEAFF
DNA: TGTGCCAGCTCACTGACCGTAACGGGCTCGAACACTGAAGCTTTCTTT
size: NA
V: TRBV18
J: TRBJ1-1
D: NA

CDR3: CASSPTAAGGGKNIQYF
DNA: TGCGCCAGCAGCCCGACTGCGGCGGGGGGAGGCAAAAACATTCAGTACTTC
size: NA
V: TRBV5-1
J: TRBJ2-4
D: TRBD2

CDR3: CASSYSMAAPYEQYF
DNA: TGTGCCAGCAGTTACTCGATGGCAGCTCCCTACGAGCAGTACTTC
size: once
V: TRBV6-5
J: TRBJ2-7
D: NA

CDR3: CATSRESTGVNEQFF
DNA: TGTGCCACCAGCAGAGAATCGACGGGGGTAAATGAGCAGTTCTTC
size: NA
V: TRBV15
J: TRBJ2-1
D: NA

CDR3: CATPLNPHYEQYF
DNA: TGTGCCACCCCTCTTAACCCCCATTACGAGCAGTACTTC
size: once
V: TRBV21-1
J: TRBJ2-7
D: NA

CDR3: CASQSSYEQYF
DNA: TGTGCCAGCCAGAGCTCCTACGAGCAGTACTTC
size: NA
V: TRBV19
J: TRBJ2-7
D: NA

CDR3: CASSDGSRAPKFF
DNA: TGTGCCAGCAGTGACGGGTCCAGGGCCCCTAAGTTCTTC
size: once
V: TRBV2
J: TRBJ2-1
D: NA

CDR3: CASSLSDRNYGYTF
DNA: TGCGCCAGCAGCTTATCCGACAGAAACTATGGCTACACCTTC
size: NA
V: TRBV5-1
J: TRBJ1-2
D: NA

CDR3: CASSVGSTGELFF
DNA: TGTGCCAGCAGCGTGGGGAGCACCGGGGAGCTGTTTTTT
size: NA
V: TRBV9
J: TRBJ2-2
D: NA

CDR3: CASSSRGHEGYTF
DNA: TGCGCCAGCAGCTCCAGGGGTCACGAAGGCTACACCTTC
size: NA
V: TRBV5-1
J: TRBJ1-2
D: NA

CDR3: CASSIAGTGGTDTQYF
DNA: TGTGCCAGCAGCATCGCCGGGACAGGGGGCACAGATACGCAGTATTTT
size: NA
V: TRBV9
J: TRBJ2-3
D: TRBD1

CDR3: CASRTIGIAGELFF
DNA: TGTGCCAGCAGGACCATTGGTATCGCCGGGGAGCTGTTTTTT
size: NA
V: TRBV2
J: TRBJ2-2
D: NA

CDR3: CASSPRDYKETQYF
DNA: TGTGCCAGCAGCCCCCGGGACTACAAAGAGACCCAGTACTTC
size: NA
V: TRBV9
J: TRBJ2-5
D: TRBD2

CDR3: CASSLSGSDGAQYF
DNA: TGCGCCAGCAGCTTAAGCGGGAGTGACGGGGCGCAGTATTTT
size: once
V: TRBV5-1
J: TRBJ2-3
D: TRBD2

CDR3: CASRTRDGNNSPLHF
DNA: TGCGCCAGCAGAACCCGAGACGGTAATAATTCACCCCTCCACTTT
size: NA
V: TRBV5-1
J: TRBJ1-6
D: NA

CDR3: CARSSAGTGDTEAFF
DNA: TGTGCCAGATCGAGCGCGGGGACCGGAGACACTGAAGCTTTCTTT
size: NA
V: TRBV19
J: TRBJ1-1
D: NA

CDR3: CASSPPYGTSGLQETQYF
DNA: TGTGCCAGCTCACCACCCTATGGGACATCCGGGCTCCAAGAGACCCAGTACTTC
size: NA
V: TRBV18
J: TRBJ2-5
D: NA

CDR3: CAWGQGRRLGYGYTF
DNA: TGTGCCTGGGGACAGGGTAGAAGGCTCGGCTATGGCTACACCTTC
size: NA
V: TRBV30
J: TRBJ1-2
D: TRBD1

CDR3: CASRLTGSSYEQYF
DNA: TGTGCCAGCAGACTCACAGGGAGCTCCTACGAGCAGTACTTC
size: NA
V: TRBV6-6
J: TRBJ2-7
D: NA

CDR3: CASSEWGRGRTGERLFF
DNA: TGTGCCAGCAGTGAATGGGGCAGGGGGCGTACGGGAGAAAGGCTGTTTTTT
size: once
V: TRBV25-1
J: TRBJ1-4
D: TRBD1

CDR3: CASRGQRSNQPQHF
DNA: TGTGCCAGCAGGGGACAGCGCAGCAATCAGCCCCAGCATTTT
size: NA
V: TRBV7-2
J: TRBJ1-5
D: TRBD1

CDR3: CASSRQRRDQPQHF
DNA: TGTGCTAGTAGCCGTCAGCGGCGAGATCAGCCCCAGCATTTT
size: NA
V: TRBV19
J: TRBJ1-5
D: NA

CDR3: CASSPSGGGRGGYTF
DNA: TGTGCCAGCAGCCCCTCCGGGGGGGGCCGCGGTGGCTACACCTTC
size: NA
V: TRBV7-3
J: TRBJ1-2
D: NA

CDR3: CASSPTSGTGAYGYTF
DNA: TGTGCCAGTAGTCCAACCTCCGGGACAGGGGCCTATGGCTACACCTTC
size: NA
V: TRBV19
J: TRBJ1-2
D: TRBD1

CDR3: CASSVDGLTGLSTDTQYF
DNA: TGTGCCAGCAGCGTAGATGGATTAACAGGGTTAAGCACAGATACGCAGTATTTT
size: NA
V: TRBV9
J: TRBJ2-3
D: NA

CDR3: CASGEGTGLRNQPQHF
DNA: TGTGCCAGTGGGGAGGGGACAGGGCTTAGGAATCAGCCCCAGCATTTT
size: few
V: TRBV19
J: TRBJ1-5
D: TRBD1

CDR3: CAIRTSGQISSYEQYF
DNA: TGTGCCATCAGGACTAGCGGTCAGATTAGCTCCTACGAGCAGTACTTC
size: NA
V: TRBV10-3
J: TRBJ2-7
D: TRBD2